What follows are 22 T cell receptor beta chains derived from one specimen sequenced in a study of T cell responses to AZD1222 COVID-19 vaccine. Sequenced by immunoSEQ multiplex PCR; TCRdb stores in-frame clones only, minus some. The sample lists 200,000 to 250,000 clones; approximately 94% were seen once. Sequences were derived from peripheral blood, sampled 28 days after the second dose of the MenACWY control vaccine. The receptors originated from an adult who received the MenACWY meningococcal vaccine as a control.

Regarding this clone: This CDR3 is also generated by other DNA sequences in the sample. The genes are TRBV20-1 and TRBJ2-7; the match to TRBD2 covers 9 bases. V lost 3 bases, J lost 1 base, and 1 base stayed unmatched. CDR1 and CDR2 (germline): DFQATT, SNEGSKA (reference sequence). The CDR3 covers 13 residues. The DNA for the CDR3 is TGCAGTGCTAGTAGCGGGAGTTCCTACGAGCAGTACTTC. Encoded protein: CSASSGSSYEQYF.

This rearrangement joins TRBV9 to TRBJ1-4, with D possibly being TRBD1 (5 bases). CDR3 length equals 15 residues. V was trimmed by 0 bases and J by 2 bases, leaving 8 bases between them. Per germline, CDR1 SGDLS and CDR2 YYNGEE. The CDR3 here is CASSVAQGTNEKLFF. CDR3 nucleotides: TGTGCCAGCAGCGTAGCTCAGGGCACTAATGAAAAACTGTTTTTT.

This chain joins TRBV19 and TRBJ2-2, with 14 bases aligning to TRBD2. Germline V gene sequence: CDR1 LNHDA, CDR2 SQIVND (reference sequence). V dropped 7 bases and J dropped 6; count of bases not matched to a gene: 16. This CDR3 has 19 amino acids. DNA for the CDR3: TGTGCCAGTACTCGGTTACGCGGACTAGCGGGAGGTATCTCCGGGGAGCTGTTTTTT. This translates into CASTRLRGLAGGISGELFF.

The J gene is TRBJ2-3, the V gene TRBV28, with 7 bases fitting TRBD1. Per germline, CDR1 MDHEN and CDR2 SYDVKM. V lost 1 base to trimming and J lost 2 bases; unmatched junction nucleotides: 3. This CDR3 is built from 15 residues. The chain's CDR3 is CASSLSGQITDTQYF. The CDR3 nucleotides are TGTGCCAGCAGTTTATCGGGACAGATCACAGATACGCAGTATTTT. The variable domain in full, with the rest retrieved from reference TRBV28 and TRBJ2-3, is DVKVTQSSRYLVKRTGEKVFLECVQDMDHENMFWYRQDPGLGLRLIYFSYDVKMKEKGDIPEGYSVSREKKERFSLILESASTNQTSMYLCASSLSGQITDTQYFGPGTRLTVL.

This rearrangement joins TRBV12-3 or TRBV12-4 to TRBJ1-3; D unresolved. V was trimmed by 6 bases and J by 6 bases, leaving 12 bases between them. The CDR3 loop spans 13 amino acids. The CDR3 is CASSPPIINTIYF. DNA for the CDR3: TGTGCCAGCAGCCCCCCTATAATAAACACCATATATTTT.

This chain connects TRBV5-6 to TRBJ2-4; D unresolved. The CDR3 consists of 16 residues. Germline V gene lookup returns CDR1 SGHDT and CDR2 YYEEEE. Deletions cut 0 bases from V and 0 bases from J, with 10 bases between. The CDR3, as DNA: TGTGCCAGCAGCTTGGGAACACTTTTAGCCAAAAACATTCAGTACTTC. Residues: CASSLGTLLAKNIQYF.

As concerns this clone: In the same sample, other DNA sequences code for this CDR3. The J gene is TRBJ2-2, the V gene TRBV19; no clear D gene. Germline lookup yields CDR1 LNHDA and CDR2 SQIVND (reference sequence). The CDR3 contains 14 residues. The V and J ends lost 3 bases and 4 bases respectively, with 9 bases between them. CDR3 amino acids: CASSIGQTTGELFF. CDR3 bases: TGTGCCAGTAGTATCGGGCAGACCACCGGGGAGCTGTTTTTT.

V usage is TRBV2 and J usage is TRBJ1-6, with 7 bases matching TRBD1. There are 14 residues in the CDR3. Trimming at V came to 8 bases and at J to 9 bases, leaving 10 bases not matched to a gene. Germline CDR1 reads SNHLY; CDR2 reads FYNNEI. CDR3 amino acids: CASWRQGESSPLHF. In DNA, the CDR3 is TGTGCCAGCTGGCGACAGGGCGAAAGTTCACCCCTCCACTTT.

This rearrangement joins TRBV4-3 to TRBJ1-1, with D maybe TRBD1 (6 bases). V was trimmed by 6 bases and J by 2 bases, leaving 13 bases between them. The CDR3 runs to 14 residues. Germline lookup yields CDR1 LGHNA and CDR2 YSLEER. CDR3 amino acids: CASSTGHLNTEAFF. The DNA of the CDR3 is TGCGCCAGCAGTACGGGACACCTAAACACTGAAGCTTTCTTT.

The chain uses TRBV29-1 and TRBJ2-7, with D perhaps TRBD2 (7 bases). The V end lost 4 bases, the J end lost 6 bases, and 22 bases lay between the germline ends. This CDR3 is 15 amino acids long. CDR1 and CDR2 (germline): SQVTM, ANQGSEA. In DNA form, the CDR3 reads TGCAGCGTTGCACGGGCGGGGGCCCCTTCTTCCGAGCAGTACTTC. This encodes CSVARAGAPSSEQYF.

This clone was seen only once. CDR3 sequence (DNA): TGTGCCAGCAGTTTAGGACGGACAAACTATGGCTACACCTTC. Its protein product is CASSLGRTNYGYTF. V and J are TRBV28 and TRBJ1-2; tentatively, D is TRBD1 (5 bases). Germline V gives CDR1 MDHEN, CDR2 SYDVKM. This CDR3 is 14 amino acids long. Trimming removed 2 bases at V and 2 bases at J, with 9 bases between.

The genes are TRBV28 and TRBJ2-7; tentatively, D is TRBD1 (5 bases). Trimming removed 1 base from V and 8 bases from J, with 12 bases in between. Germline CDR1 and CDR2: MDHEN and SYDVKM. The CDR3 has 13 amino acids. CDR3 amino acids: CASSLLGVFQQYF. CDR3 coding DNA: TGTGCCAGCAGTTTATTAGGGGTGTTCCAGCAGTACTTC.

This clone was recorded once. The chain couples TRBV7-9 to TRBJ1-4; tentatively, D is TRBD1 (5 bases). Germline CDR1 SEHNR, CDR2 FQNEAQ (reference sequence). The CDR3 runs 16 residues. The germline V and J ends were trimmed by 2 bases and 7 bases, with 17 bases remaining between them. The chain's CDR3 is CASSLQGAALREKLFF. The CDR3 DNA sequence: TGTGCCAGCAGCTTACAGGGAGCCGCCCTACGTGAAAAACTGTTTTTT.

The gene calls are TRBV6-2 or TRBV6-3 and TRBJ2-2; 10 positions agree with TRBD2. Trimming cost V 5 bases and J 6 bases; bases outside gene matches: 21. Looked up from germline, CDR1 is MNHEY and CDR2 is SVGEGT. The CDR3 sequence is 20 residues long. CDR3 coding DNA: TGTGCCAGCAGTCAACGTCCACGCAGAGCGGGAGGGTTGGGGGCCGGGGAGCTGTTTTTT. It codes for CASSQRPRRAGGLGAGELFF.

The chain carries TRBV6-5 and TRBJ2-7; 11 bases line up with TRBD1. Germline CDR1 MNHEY, CDR2 SVGAGI. The CDR3 totals 14 residues. Germline trimming cut 6 bases from V and 4 bases from J; bases unmatched to any gene: 5. CDR3 nucleotides: TGTGCCAGCAGCGGACAGGGGGCTTATTACGAGCAGTACTTC. Translation gives CASSGQGAYYEQYF.

This clone was recorded only once. The chain uses TRBV27 and TRBJ2-7; no reliable D call. V lost 8 bases and J 0 bases, leaving 8 bases between the germline ends. The germline gives CDR1 MNHEY, CDR2 SMNVEV (reference sequence). This CDR3 spans 12 amino acids. The CDR3, as DNA: TGTGCCAGCTATCGGTCCTCCTACGAGCAGTACTTC. The encoded protein is CASYRSSYEQYF.

The V gene is TRBV28, the J gene TRBJ1-5; possibly TRBD1 for D (5 bases). In germline, CDR1 is MDHEN, CDR2 SYDVKM. The CDR3 length is 15 residues. V was trimmed by 5 bases and J by 1 base, leaving 12 bases between them. DNA of the CDR3: TGTGCCAGCAGTGTCAGGGCGGGGAGCAATCAGCCCCAGCATTTT. Translating it yields CASSVRAGSNQPQHF.

The CDR3 nucleotides are TGTGCCAGCAGCCCTGGACAGGGGAGGGTTTACAATGAGCAGTTCTTC. Its protein product is CASSPGQGRVYNEQFF. This chain joins TRBV9 and TRBJ2-1; TRBD1 matches at 9 bases. The germline V gene encodes CDR1 SGDLS and CDR2 YYNGEE. Trimming removed 4 bases from V and 4 bases from J; junction bases left unmatched: 9. CDR3 length: 16 amino acids.

CDR3 sequence (DNA): TGTGCCAGCTCACCGACAGGTCTAAGGGGAGAGACCCAGTACTTC. It specifies CASSPTGLRGETQYF. The V call is TRBV18, the J call TRBJ2-5; D may be TRBD1 (6 bases). CDR1 KGHSH and CDR2 LQKENI come from the germline V gene. The V and J ends lost 3 bases and 4 bases respectively, with 15 bases between them. CDR3 length: 15 residues.

The rearrangement uses TRBV2 and TRBJ2-3; possibly TRBD1 for D (6 bases). With 4 bases removed from V and 0 bases from J, the gap between germline ends came to 8 bases. In germline, CDR1 is SNHLY, CDR2 FYNNEI. The CDR3 totals 14 residues. The CDR3 coding sequence is TGTGCCAGCAGTGTTCAGGGGAGCACAGATACGCAGTATTTT. Amino acids: CASSVQGSTDTQYF.

V gene TRBV27 combines with J gene TRBJ2-2; 9 nucleotides agree with TRBD2. The CDR3 runs to 15 residues. V lost 6 bases, J lost 1 base, and 3 bases stayed unmatched. The V gene's germline CDR1 is MNHEY and CDR2 SMNVEV (reference sequence). The CDR3 region has the DNA TGTGCCAGCAGCCGCGGGGGGGTGAACACCGGGGAGCTGTTTTTT. Its translation: CASSRGGVNTGELFF.

The chain carries TRBV19 and TRBJ2-2; tentatively, D is TRBD1 (5 bases). Germline CDR1 and CDR2: LNHDA and SQIVND (reference sequence). This CDR3 is 16 amino acids long. V lost 4 bases and J 6 bases, leaving 18 bases between the germline ends. CDR3: CASSTPGQGSSGELFF. The CDR3 nucleotides are TGTGCCAGTAGTACTCCAGGGCAGGGCAGTTCCGGGGAGCTGTTTTTT.